This TCR beta chain was recovered during a study of PD-1 blockade in mismatch repair-deficient tumors. The study's findings and limits: After pembrolizumab, tumor-resident clones rose rapidly, then generally contracted before radiologic responses.

Profiling relied on immunoSEQ multiplex PCR, and the TCRdb table lists in-frame clones only, not all of them. The sample has about 79,000 clones, roughly 80% seen once. The germline V and J ends were trimmed by 2 bases and 0 bases, with 8 bases remaining between them. The CDR3 extends over 15 amino acids. Germline V gene data show CDR1 as MNHEY and CDR2 as SVGAGI. Worth noting for this clone: Its antigen is unidentified.

The J gene is TRBJ1-3, the V gene TRBV6-5; D ambiguous. This receptor was identified in an adult with mismatch repair-deficient cancer. The specimen was peripheral blood, collected 44 weeks after starting pembrolizumab. CDR3 DNA sequence: TGTGCCAGCAGTTACGATCGGATCTCTGGAAACACCATATATTTT. Protein: CASSYDRISGNTIYF.